Listed here are 14 T cell receptor beta chains from one sample, sequenced in a study of monozygotic twins with inflammatory bowel disease. From the 5' RACE reads, TCRdb lists one entry per CDR3 protein and no DNA. This table lists under 130,000 distinct CDR3 sequences. Sequencing was carried out using blood. The receptors shown here come from a human donor with ulcerative colitis or Crohn's disease, or a healthy co-twin of an affected twin (not recorded which).

V usage is TRBV7-2 and J usage is TRBJ1-1; TCRdb picks TRBD1, but there is no DNA to check that call. Germline assignment: CDR1 SGHTA and CDR2 FQGNSA. The CDR3 sequence is 13 residues long. The CDR3 sequence is CASSSGQGLRAFF.

The chain combines TRBV30 with TRBJ1-1; the TCRdb call, TRBD1, lacks DNA for checking. Germline V lookup: CDR1 GTSNPN, CDR2 SVGIG (reference sequence). The CDR3 consists of 16 residues. This chain's CDR3 is CAWRATDRGWGTEAFF.

The CDR3 region is CASRFPGTGNGYTF. J is TRBJ1-2 and V is TRBV12-3 or TRBV12-4; TCRdb calls TRBD1, which cannot be checked without DNA. The CDR3 runs 14 residues.

The chain links TRBV2 to TRBJ2-2; TCRdb reports TRBD2, a call that lacks DNA to check it against. Germline V gene sequence: CDR1 SNHLY, CDR2 FYNNEI. The CDR3 runs to 15 residues. The CDR3 loop is CASSGTPGLVGELFF.

This CDR3 is CSASSNQPQHF. V usage is TRBV20-1 and J usage is TRBJ1-5. This CDR3 region has 11 residues. CDR1 is DFQATT, CDR2 SNEGSKA, per germline (reference sequence).

CDR3 region: CASSGTSNGYTF. The chain has TRBV5-6 and TRBJ1-2; checking the TCRdb D call of TRBD1 is not possible without DNA. The germline V gene encodes CDR1 SGHDT and CDR2 YYEEEE. The CDR3 contains 12 residues.

V and J are TRBV6-1 and TRBJ1-2; TCRdb's D call, TRBD1, is unchecked because there is no DNA. This CDR3 contains 13 residues. Germline-derived CDR1 and CDR2 are MNHNS and SASEGT. CDR3 sequence reads: CASSVSGDAGYTF.

The V gene is TRBV20-1, the J gene TRBJ1-4; with no DNA, the TCRdb D assignment of TRBD1 cannot be verified. Germline-derived CDR1 and CDR2 are DFQATT and SNEGSKA (reference sequence). CDR3 length: 14 amino acids. The CDR3 is CSARAGQPRSELFF.

The chain recombines TRBV7-2 with TRBJ1-2; TCRdb calls TRBD1, which cannot be checked without DNA. The germline CDR1 and CDR2 sequences are SGHTA and FQGNSA. There are 14 residues in the CDR3. CDR3 protein: CASTRMPGQGGYTF.

The rearrangement uses TRBV6-2 or TRBV6-3 and TRBJ1-5; lacking DNA, the TRBD1 call made by TCRdb goes unchecked. Germline V CDR1 and CDR2: MNHEY, SVGEGT. The CDR3 contains 14 residues. The CDR3 is CASNRPGGNQPQHF.

This chain's CDR3 is CASRHSSGSSNYEQYF. V gene TRBV27 combines with J gene TRBJ2-7; TCRdb designates TRBD2, a call that cannot be tested without DNA. The CDR3 sequence is 16 residues long. The germline V gene encodes CDR1 MNHEY and CDR2 SMNVEV (reference sequence).

CDR3 region: CASSLASGTYNEQFF. The rearrangement joins TRBV12-3 or TRBV12-4 to TRBJ2-1; TCRdb lists TRBD2, though no DNA is available to test this call. This CDR3 spans 15 amino acids.

This sequence joins TRBV7-8 and TRBJ2-5. CDR1 is SGHVS, CDR2 FQNEAQ, per germline. There are 13 residues in the CDR3. The CDR3 is CASSLSGQETQYF.

The chain combines TRBV6-1 with TRBJ2-4; absent DNA, TCRdb's TRBD1 call cannot be checked. The CDR3 loop spans 14 amino acids. CDR1 is MNHNS and CDR2 is SASEGT in the germline V gene. This CDR3 is CASSNPGPKNIQYF.